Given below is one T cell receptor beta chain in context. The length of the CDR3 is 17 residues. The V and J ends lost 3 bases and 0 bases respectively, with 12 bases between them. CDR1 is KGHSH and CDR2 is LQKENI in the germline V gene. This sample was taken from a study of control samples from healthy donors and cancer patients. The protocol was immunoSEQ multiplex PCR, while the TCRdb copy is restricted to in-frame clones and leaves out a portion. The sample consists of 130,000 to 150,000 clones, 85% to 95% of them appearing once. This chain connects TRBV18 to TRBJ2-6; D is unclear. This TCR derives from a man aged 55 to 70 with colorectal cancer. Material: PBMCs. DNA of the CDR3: TGTGCCAGCTCACCCCGAAACGCGCGCTCTGGGGCCAACGTCCTGACTTTC. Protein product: CASSPRNARSGANVLTF.